This TCR beta chain was sequenced during a study of shared T cell receptors in the human thymus. The repertoire was sequenced with immunoSEQ multiplex PCR; TCRdb's copy has only in-frame clones and lacks some. The sample carries approximately 490,000 clones, 78% recorded once. The sample was also linked to a second study, of human thymus T cells. That work adds: The authors found apparently biased V and J gene usage in thymic and blood repertoires.

This TCR was recovered from a boy younger than two with a congenital heart defect. The sequenced material came from thymocytes.

Written as DNA, the CDR3 is TGTGCCAGCAGCTTGTATGCGGGAGGCAGGGGTGATACGCAGTATTTT. This gives the protein CASSLYAGGRGDTQYF. The rearrangement links TRBV5-6 to TRBJ2-3; 8 bases fit TRBD2. V shed 1 base, J shed 6 bases, and the junction held 10 bases outside the gene matches. CDR1 is SGHDT and CDR2 is YYEEEE in the germline V gene. The CDR3 is 16 amino acids.